This record looks at one T cell receptor (beta chain) sequence and its context. The data derive from a study of blood T cell repertoires in COVID-19. Study overall: Both acute and convalescent COVID-19 samples were obtained from the United States, Italy and Spain.

This CDR3 contains 14 residues. The V gene lost 0 bases and the J gene lost 3 bases, with 8 bases spanning the gap. CDR1 is SGDLS and CDR2 is YYNGEE in the germline V gene. In the study's own analysis: Amplified reference gene primers provided the basis for estimating nucleated cell counts. Only in-frame clones appear in the TCRdb table, and some are missing; sequencing was by immunoSEQ multiplex PCR. For V, J and clone size, that table is used; D and trimming come from the DNA. The sample has about 170,000 clones; roughly 93% are singletons. In Seattle, patients joined the study during active infection and were tracked longitudinally.

The sequencing sample was made of peripheral blood. The sequence was obtained from a man younger than 30 with COVID-19, enrolled during active disease. V usage is TRBV9 and J usage is TRBJ2-3, with D perhaps matching TRBD1 (5 bases). The CDR3 DNA sequence: TGTGCCAGCAGCGTAGCCCCAGGGACAGATACGCAGTATTTT. This translates into CASSVAPGTDTQYF.